The text below deals with one T cell receptor (beta chain). Its specificity is unknown. Primers included in the PCR were 60 Vbeta and 13 Jbeta primers. TCRdb's table, derived via immunoSEQ multiplex PCR, lists solely in-frame clones and lacks some. The top ten hold 1.5% to 2% of the sample, which has some 160,000 clones, about 70% seen once. Germline V gives CDR1 SGHRS, CDR2 YFSETQ. V lost 0 bases to trimming and J lost 7 bases, with 8 bases between them. This CDR3 has 13 residues. This sample is drawn from a study of cytomegalovirus exposure and HLA in healthy donors. Study-wide results and limits: Later analysis placed DRB1 highest and HLA-C lowest in TCR association rates, which differed by HLA locus.

V is TRBV5-1 and J is TRBJ2-1; no reliable D call. The TCR was taken from a middle-aged woman in good health and CMV-seronegative. Sequencing was carried out using PBMCs. The CDR3: CASSLAGMNEQFF. CDR3 nucleotides: TGCGCCAGCAGCTTGGCAGGTATGAATGAGCAGTTCTTC.